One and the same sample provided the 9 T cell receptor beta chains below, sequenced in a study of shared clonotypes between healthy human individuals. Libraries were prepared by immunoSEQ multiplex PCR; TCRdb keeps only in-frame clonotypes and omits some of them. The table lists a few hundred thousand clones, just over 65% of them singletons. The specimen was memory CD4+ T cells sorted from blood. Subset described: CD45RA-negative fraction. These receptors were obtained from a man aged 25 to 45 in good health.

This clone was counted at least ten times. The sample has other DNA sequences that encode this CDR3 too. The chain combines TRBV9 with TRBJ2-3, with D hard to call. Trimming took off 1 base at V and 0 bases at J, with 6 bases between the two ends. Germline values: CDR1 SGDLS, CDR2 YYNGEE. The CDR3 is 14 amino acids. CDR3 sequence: CASSVLSSTDTQYF. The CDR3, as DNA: TGTGCCAGCAGCGTACTCAGTAGCACAGATACGCAGTATTTT.

This CDR3 is CASSRSGVSSYEQYF. DNA of the CDR3: TGTGCCAGCAGCAGAAGCGGAGTAAGCTCCTACGAGCAGTACTTC. The chain couples TRBV7-2 to TRBJ2-7, with a possible D match to TRBD2 (5 bases). The CDR3 is 15 residues long. V lost 5 bases to trimming and J lost 0 bases, with 14 bases between them. Germline values: CDR1 SGHTA, CDR2 FQGNSA.

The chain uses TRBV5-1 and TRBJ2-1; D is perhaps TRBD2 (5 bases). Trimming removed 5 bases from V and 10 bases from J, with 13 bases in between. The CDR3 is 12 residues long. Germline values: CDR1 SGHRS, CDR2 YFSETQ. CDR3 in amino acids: CASSSELVEQFF. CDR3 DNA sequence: TGCGCCAGCAGTTCAGAACTAGTGGAGCAGTTCTTC.

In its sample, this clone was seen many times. This CDR3 is CASSFTPGPRYEQYF. The CDR3 nucleotides are TGTGCCAGCAGCTTCACCCCAGGACCGAGGTACGAGCAGTACTTC. This chain joins TRBV7-2 and TRBJ2-7; no reliable D call. Germline V CDR1 and CDR2: SGHTA, FQGNSA. This CDR3 spans 15 amino acids. Trimming pared 3 bases from V and 4 bases from J, leaving 16 bases between.

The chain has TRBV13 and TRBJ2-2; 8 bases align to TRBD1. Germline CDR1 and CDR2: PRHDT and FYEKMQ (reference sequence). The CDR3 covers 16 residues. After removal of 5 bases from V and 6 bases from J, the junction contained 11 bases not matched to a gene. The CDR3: CASSHLDRAYAGELFF. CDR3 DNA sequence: TGTGCCAGCAGCCATCTGGACAGGGCTTACGCCGGGGAGCTGTTTTTT.

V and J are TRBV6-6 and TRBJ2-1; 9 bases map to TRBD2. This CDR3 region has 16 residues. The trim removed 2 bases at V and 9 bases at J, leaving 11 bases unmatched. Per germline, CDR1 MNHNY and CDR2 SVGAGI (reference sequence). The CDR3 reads CASSYANGGRAAEQFF. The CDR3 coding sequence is TGTGCCAGCAGTTACGCTAATGGCGGGAGGGCCGCTGAGCAGTTCTTC.

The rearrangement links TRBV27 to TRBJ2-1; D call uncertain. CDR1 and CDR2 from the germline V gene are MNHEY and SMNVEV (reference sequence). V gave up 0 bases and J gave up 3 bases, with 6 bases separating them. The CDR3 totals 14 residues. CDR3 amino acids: CASSLSYLYNEQFF. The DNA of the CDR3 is TGTGCCAGCAGTTTATCTTACCTCTACAATGAGCAGTTCTTC.

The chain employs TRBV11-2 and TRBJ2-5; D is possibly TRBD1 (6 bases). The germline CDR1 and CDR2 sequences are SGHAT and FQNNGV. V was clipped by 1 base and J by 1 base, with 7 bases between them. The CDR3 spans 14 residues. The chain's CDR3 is CASSLGQAQETQYF. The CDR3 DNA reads TGTGCCAGCAGCTTAGGACAGGCCCAAGAGACCCAGTACTTC.

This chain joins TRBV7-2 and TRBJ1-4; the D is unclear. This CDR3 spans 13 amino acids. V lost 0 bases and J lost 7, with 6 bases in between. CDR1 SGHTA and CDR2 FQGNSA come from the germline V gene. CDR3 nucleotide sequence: TGTGCCAGCAGCTTAGCGCTGAGTGAAAAACTGTTTTTT. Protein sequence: CASSLALSEKLFF.